These T cell receptor beta chains were read from a single sample in a study of T-cell reconstitution after alpha-beta-depleted transplantation in children. TCRdb redid the calling of the PCR reads with MiXCR, one entry per CDR3 protein. The sample contains about 980,000 distinct CDR3 sequences, less than 30% of which appear only once. The specimen was PBMCs, mostly from graft donor cells, collected 360 days after TCRalphabeta/CD19-depleted stem cell transplant. All receptors derive from a boy under two years old who had a stem cell transplant for SCID, so the T cells may come from the graft donor. The CDR3 runs from the conserved cysteine through the conserved F or W. Each record gives: J gene, V gene, clone size, D gene, CDR3 protein, CDR3 DNA. The D gene is left open where the match is weak. Some rows have no size entry. The others give once, few or many, or a class for an expanded clone.

>TRBJ2-3|TRBV20-1|few|-
CSARAVSTDTQYF
TGCAGTGCTAGAGCCGTAAGCACAGATACGCAGTATTTT
>TRBJ2-1|TRBV9|-|TRBD1
CASSLGGQGGAEQFF
TGTGCCAGCAGCTTAGGAGGACAGGGTGGGGCTGAGCAGTTCTTC
>TRBJ2-6|TRBV12-3/TRBV12-4|few|TRBD1
CASSGTPGQALSGANVLTF
TGTGCCAGCAGTGGTACGCCGGGACAGGCCCTATCTGGGGCCAACGTCCTGACTTTC
>TRBJ2-3|TRBV4-1|-|TRBD2
CASSQVGLAVDTQYF
TGCGCCAGCAGCCAAGTCGGGCTAGCGGTGGATACGCAGTATTTT
>TRBJ2-3|TRBV12-3/TRBV12-4|few|-
CASSTTWDSTDTQYF
TGTGCCAGCAGCACCACATGGGATAGCACAGATACGCAGTATTTT
>TRBJ2-7|TRBV12-3/TRBV12-4|-|-
CASSLGLGLHTYEQYF
TGTGCCAGCAGTTTAGGGCTGGGACTCCATACCTACGAGCAGTACTTC
>TRBJ2-7|TRBV29-1|-|-
CSVEQAPSLEQYF
TGCAGCGTTGAGCAGGCCCCGAGTCTCGAGCAGTACTTC
>TRBJ2-1|TRBV30|-|-
CAWSASHGGYNEQFF
TGTGCCTGGAGTGCTTCTCACGGAGGCTACAATGAGCAGTTCTTC
>TRBJ2-4|TRBV7-2|-|-
CASSPTGGLLSKNIQYF
TGTGCCAGCAGCCCAACAGGAGGACTCTTGAGTAAAAACATTCAGTACTTC
>TRBJ1-1|TRBV19|many|TRBD1
CASRDRVNTEAFF
TGTGCCAGTAGGGACAGGGTCAACACTGAAGCTTTCTTT
>TRBJ2-4|TRBV15|-|-
CATSRDPRVAKNIQYF
TGTGCCACCAGCAGAGACCCCAGGGTAGCCAAAAACATTCAGTACTTC
>TRBJ2-1|TRBV5-1|few|TRBD1
CASSPGTDFYNEQFF
TGCGCCAGCAGCCCGGGGACAGATTTCTACAATGAGCAGTTCTTC
>TRBJ2-1|TRBV7-8|few|-
CASSLVWTFYNEQFF
TGTGCCAGCAGCTTAGTATGGACGTTTTACAATGAGCAGTTCTTC
>TRBJ2-1|TRBV15|-|TRBD1
CATSSRDRGYNEQFF
TGTGCCACCAGCTCCCGGGACAGGGGATACAATGAGCAGTTCTTC
>TRBJ2-5|TRBV20-1|few|-
CGSEDDETQYF
TGCGGCTCGGAAGACGACGAGACCCAGTACTTC
>TRBJ1-6|TRBV11-1|few|-
CASSLFETGYSPLHF
TGTGCCAGCAGCTTATTTGAGACAGGATATTCACCCCTCCACTTT
>TRBJ2-7|TRBV14|few|-
CASSQVSNEQYF
TGTGCCAGCAGCCAAGTTTCTAACGAGCAGTACTTC
>TRBJ1-1|TRBV4-3|-|-
CASSQVRRMNTEAFF
TGCGCCAGCAGCCAAGTCCGTAGGATGAACACTGAAGCTTTCTTT
>TRBJ2-1|TRBV5-1|few|-
CASSLSGPYNEQFF
TGCGCCAGCAGCTTGAGTGGACCTTACAATGAGCAGTTCTTC
>TRBJ1-1|TRBV12-3/TRBV12-4|few|-
CASSFPSRDTEAFF
TGTGCCAGCAGTTTCCCTTCCCGGGACACTGAAGCTTTCTTT
>TRBJ1-2|TRBV10-3|few|TRBD1
CAISPRGVQNYGYTF
TGTGCCATCAGCCCCAGGGGGGTGCAGAACTATGGCTACACCTTC
>TRBJ2-3|TRBV20-1|-|TRBD1
CSARGTGVTDTQYF
TGCAGTGCTAGAGGGACAGGGGTGACAGATACGCAGTATTTT
>TRBJ2-7|TRBV29-1|-|-
CSVEGLGSYEQYF
TGCAGCGTTGAGGGACTTGGCTCCTACGAGCAGTACTTC
>TRBJ2-1|TRBV20-1|-|-
CSARETTFSYNEQFF
TGCAGTGCTAGGGAGACTACCTTCTCCTACAATGAGCAGTTCTTC
>TRBJ2-1|TRBV5-4|few|-
CASSLANSYNEQFF
TGTGCCAGCAGCTTGGCCAACTCGTACAATGAGCAGTTCTTC
>TRBJ2-5|TRBV7-9|-|TRBD1
CASSTGWETQYF
TGTGCCAGCTCGACAGGGTGGGAGACCCAGTACTTC
>TRBJ2-2|TRBV12-3/TRBV12-4|-|-
CASKIHRAGAGELFF
TGTGCCAGCAAGATCCACAGGGCCGGCGCCGGGGAGCTGTTTTTT
>TRBJ2-1|TRBV12-3/TRBV12-4|-|TRBD1
CASSFFRGWNEQFF
TGTGCCAGCAGTTTCTTCAGGGGGTGGAATGAGCAGTTCTTC
>TRBJ2-7|TRBV6-5|few|-
CASSYSRGTVQYF
TGTGCCAGCAGTTACTCCAGGGGAACGGTGCAGTACTTC
>TRBJ2-5|TRBV3-1|once|-
CASSQDERAGETQYF
TGTGCCAGCAGCCAGGATGAGAGGGCCGGAGAGACCCAGTACTTC
>TRBJ1-1|TRBV19|-|-
CASSMRGPYDSAFF
TGTGCCAGTAGTATGCGTGGGCCATACGACTCAGCTTTCTTT
>TRBJ1-4|TRBV12-3/TRBV12-4|-|-
CASSSGNRPNEKLFF
TGTGCCAGCAGTTCCGGAAACCGGCCGAATGAAAAACTGTTTTTT
>TRBJ2-3|TRBV4-2|few|TRBD2
CASSQDRGGTRTDTQYF
TGTGCCAGCAGCCAAGATCGCGGGGGGACACGGACAGATACGCAGTATTTT
>TRBJ1-2|TRBV14|-|TRBD1
CASSQEGTAFGGYTF
TGTGCCAGCAGCCAAGAAGGGACAGCCTTTGGAGGCTACACCTTC
>TRBJ2-6|TRBV19|-|-
CASTILATGTNSGANVLTF
TGTGCCAGTACCATACTAGCCACCGGGACAAACTCTGGGGCCAACGTCCTGACTTTC
>TRBJ2-7|TRBV10-3|-|TRBD2
CAISPTSGGPLEQYF
TGTGCCATCAGTCCAACTAGCGGGGGCCCCCTCGAGCAGTACTTC
>TRBJ1-1|TRBV7-9|few|-
CASSSHENTEAFF
TGTGCCAGCAGCTCACATGAGAACACTGAAGCTTTCTTT
>TRBJ2-1|TRBV10-3|many|-
CAISQDLSSYNEQFF
TGTGCCATCAGCCAGGACTTGAGCTCCTACAATGAGCAGTTCTTC
>TRBJ1-5|TRBV11-2|few|TRBD1
CASSKNRQGNNQPQHF
TGTGCCAGCAGCAAAAACAGACAGGGCAACAATCAGCCCCAGCATTTT
>TRBJ2-5|TRBV28|-|-
CATSFWETQYF
TGTGCCACCTCTTTCTGGGAGACCCAGTACTTC
>TRBJ2-7|TRBV15|few|TRBD1
CATSRGPQGYEQYF
TGTGCCACCAGCAGAGGCCCACAGGGGTACGAGCAGTACTTC
>TRBJ2-1|TRBV29-1|-|-
CSVEDLAPQVPQFF
TGCAGCGTTGAAGATCTTGCCCCACAGGTACCACAGTTCTTC